The source of this T cell receptor beta chain is a study of blood T cell repertoires in COVID-19. Study-wide background: Acute-phase and convalescent COVID-19 samples originated in the United States, Italy and Spain. T cells, B-cell-depleted T cells, or PBMCs provided the cDNA or gDNA that served as material.

As handled by the study authors: Reference gene primer amplification gave nucleated cell count estimates. The table came from immunoSEQ multiplex PCR; TCRdb's copy has only in-frame clones and leaves some out. V, J and clone size are taken as reported in that table, and D and trimming were inferred from the DNA itself. The table has 110,000 to 150,000 clones, over 80% seen once. Per germline, CDR1 SNHLY and CDR2 FYNNEI. The CDR3 covers 16 residues. V was pared by 0 bases and J by 0 bases, with 12 bases between. The origin of this receptor is a woman between 45 and 65 years old with acute or convalescent COVID-19. The sample consisted of peripheral blood. The chain is built from TRBV2 and TRBJ2-7; D gene uncertain. In DNA, the CDR3 is TGTGCCAGCAGTGAAGCGCTCGGGTCAAGCTCCTACGAGCAGTACTTC. Its protein product is CASSEALGSSSYEQYF.